These T cell receptor beta chains were read from a single sample in a study of persistence of HIV-infected CD4 T cells. Their target antigens are unknown. The method was immunoSEQ multiplex PCR; TCRdb's version includes in-frame clones alone and lacks a portion of them. This table has around 40,000 clones, more than 80% appearing once. Here the sequenced sample was CD4+ T cells sorted from PBMCs after approximately 19-hour stimulation, taken from a patient who received antiretroviral therapy. The source of these receptors is an adult man with HIV who was CMV-seropositive. CDR3s leave out the opening cysteine and the closing phenylalanine or tryptophan. Only some rows state a clone size, as once, few, many or a class for expanded clones.

CDR3 protein: ASSPSGGAPDEQF
V gene: TRBV5-1
CDR3 length: 13
clone size: -

CDR3 protein: SVGGGTEAF
V gene: TRBV29-1
CDR3 length: 9
clone size: once

CDR3 protein: ASSLVYPGATANEKLF
V gene: TRBV7-2
CDR3 length: 16
clone size: once

CDR3 protein: ASSFPGPYEQY
V gene: TRBV6-5
CDR3 length: 11
clone size: -

CDR3 protein: ASSTSGQFYEQY
V gene: TRBV21-1
CDR3 length: 12
clone size: -

CDR3 protein: ASSPAGRVGSYNSPLH
V gene: TRBV11-2
CDR3 length: 16
clone size: -

CDR3 protein: ASSYSGQGNYGYT
V gene: TRBV6-5
CDR3 length: 13
clone size: -

CDR3 protein: ASSLRHVNTEAF
V gene: TRBV2
CDR3 length: 12
clone size: -

CDR3 protein: SEGFRGTDTQY
V gene: TRBV29-1
CDR3 length: 11
clone size: -

CDR3 protein: ASKYGPSEKLF
V gene: TRBV25-1
CDR3 length: 11
clone size: -

CDR3 protein: ASSVGQGAPRTEAF
V gene: TRBV5-1
CDR3 length: 14
clone size: -

CDR3 protein: ASSARRILTDTQY
V gene: TRBV2
CDR3 length: 13
clone size: once

CDR3 protein: ASSSAGRNTIY
V gene: TRBV6-5
CDR3 length: 11
clone size: -

CDR3 protein: SASETGAYGYT
V gene: TRBV20-1
CDR3 length: 11
clone size: medium-sized

CDR3 protein: ASNRDGYYGYT
V gene: TRBV7-9
CDR3 length: 11
clone size: -

CDR3 protein: ASSLDQAPSTDTQY
V gene: TRBV28
CDR3 length: 14
clone size: once

CDR3 protein: ASSQEAKQGAGVGYT
V gene: TRBV4-1
CDR3 length: 15
clone size: few

CDR3 protein: ATSRPRPEAF
V gene: TRBV24-1
CDR3 length: 10
clone size: few

CDR3 protein: ASSQGRGTGELF
V gene: TRBV2
CDR3 length: 12
clone size: once

CDR3 protein: ASSFQGAPGTDTQY
V gene: TRBV28
CDR3 length: 14
clone size: -

CDR3 protein: ASSQVSTHNEKLF
V gene: TRBV3-1/TRBV3-2
CDR3 length: 13
clone size: once

CDR3 protein: ASSSPRTSGRNNEQF
V gene: TRBV28
CDR3 length: 15
clone size: -

CDR3 protein: ASSEQGGENSPLH
V gene: TRBV6-1
CDR3 length: 13
clone size: -

CDR3 protein: ASSPANRPVADTQY
V gene: TRBV7-8
CDR3 length: 14
clone size: -

CDR3 protein: ATSREGKNTEAF
V gene: TRBV15
CDR3 length: 12
clone size: -

CDR3 protein: ASSLDRSSYEQY
V gene: TRBV6-5
CDR3 length: 12
clone size: -

CDR3 protein: ASSQSGTHQPQH
V gene: TRBV3-1/TRBV3-2
CDR3 length: 12
clone size: -

CDR3 protein: ASSSLPANQGVNTEAF
V gene: TRBV7-8
CDR3 length: 16
clone size: once

CDR3 protein: ASSIDLDQPQH
V gene: TRBV19
CDR3 length: 11
clone size: -

CDR3 protein: ASSPGQANNQPQH
V gene: TRBV2
CDR3 length: 13
clone size: -

CDR3 protein: ASSFGGGYT
V gene: TRBV7-9
CDR3 length: 9
clone size: -

CDR3 protein: ASSQDHGGGNQPQH
V gene: TRBV4-1
CDR3 length: 14
clone size: once

CDR3 protein: AISGLDRNTIY
V gene: TRBV10-3
CDR3 length: 11
clone size: -

CDR3 protein: ASSEQGATYNEQF
V gene: TRBV6-1
CDR3 length: 13
clone size: -

CDR3 protein: ASSTGTANSPLH
V gene: TRBV19
CDR3 length: 12
clone size: -

CDR3 protein: ASSPSRGDYEQY
V gene: TRBV4-2
CDR3 length: 12
clone size: -

CDR3 protein: ASSLSRASYNSPLH
V gene: TRBV27
CDR3 length: 14
clone size: -

CDR3 protein: ASSRTGLDGYT
V gene: TRBV21-1
CDR3 length: 11
clone size: once

CDR3 protein: ASSPGTTRITDTQY
V gene: TRBV2
CDR3 length: 14
clone size: -

CDR3 protein: ASSVDAAGRRPQH
V gene: TRBV9
CDR3 length: 13
clone size: -